These 9 T cell receptor beta chains share one sample of origin, sequenced in a study of Tregs in tolerant kidney transplant recipients. Assay used: immunoSEQ multiplex PCR; TCRdb lists only in-frame clones, some missing. This sample's table has about 52,000 clones. The sample here was CD4+ T cells from blood, taken before the transplant. The receptors derive from a human donor who received a combined kidney and bone marrow transplant.

Concerning this clone itself: The CDR3 goes on 3 residues after the read ends, and that part is filled in from the germline J gene. The chain employs TRBV19 and TRBJ1-1, with 7 bases identical to TRBD1. This CDR3 is built from 15 residues. Per germline, CDR1 LNHDA and CDR2 SQIVND (reference sequence). J lost 4 bases, V lost 2 bases, and 7 bases had no gene match. The CDR3 loop is CASSIRGTVRTEAFF. The sequenced part of the CDR3 DNA is TGTGCCAGTAGTATACGTGGGACAGTTCGCACTGAA.

Turning to this clone: Read coverage stops 3 residues before the CDR3 terminus; the germline J gene supplies the remainder. This sequence joins TRBV7-9 and TRBJ1-5; no reliable D call. CDR1 SEHNR and CDR2 FQNEAQ come from the germline V gene (reference sequence). V lost 2 bases to trimming and J lost 7 bases, with 12 bases between them. The CDR3 spans 14 residues. The sequenced part of the CDR3 DNA is TGTGCCAGCAGCTTAAACGGGGTAGGGCAGCCC. Its protein is CASSLNGVGQP. The complete CDR3 sequence is CASSLNGVGQPQHF. Full variable domain (remainder filled in from reference TRBV7-9 and TRBJ1-5): DTGVSQNPRHKITKRGQNVTFRCDPISEHNRLYWYRQTLGQGPEFLTYFQNEAQLEKSRLLSDRFSAERPKGSFSTLEIQRTEQGDSAMYLCASSLNGVGQPQHFGDGTRLSIL.

About this clone: The read comes to an end 3 residues before the CDR3 does, leaving the germline J gene to fill in the end. This rearrangement joins TRBV2 to TRBJ2-3, with TRBD2 matching 8 bases. Losses at the gene ends were 7 bases for V and 0 bases for J; bases not matched to a gene: 3. The CDR3 length is 14 residues. The germline CDR1 and CDR2 sequences are SNHLY and FYNNEI. The CDR3 here is CASIKRGSTDTQYF. CDR3 bases read: TGTGCCAGCATCAAGCGGGGGAGCACAGATACG. The entire variable domain, with the rest obtained from reference TRBV2 and TRBJ2-3, is as follows: EPEVTQTPSHQVTQMGQEVILRCVPISNHLYFYWYRQILGQKVEFLVSFYNNEISEKSEIFDDQFSVERPDGSNFTLKIRSTKLEDSAMYFCASIKRGSTDTQYFGPGTRLTVL.

Notes on this clone: The read terminates 3 residues before the CDR3 end, so the remaining end is supplied by the germline J gene. V is TRBV6-1 and J is TRBJ2-6, with D perhaps matching TRBD1 (6 bases). The CDR3 runs 15 residues. Trimming cost V 1 base and J 2 bases, with 6 bases left between them. The V gene's germline CDR1 is MNHNS and CDR2 SASEGT. CDR3 sequence reads: CASSEEGAGANVLTF. The sequenced CDR3 bases are TGTGCCAGCAGTGAAGAGGGGGCTGGGGCCAACGTC.

CDR3 DNA (partial): TGTGCCAGCAGCTGGGGAGACAGGGACCACACTGAA. Translated: CASSWGDRDHTE. The full-length CDR3 reads as CASSWGDRDHTEAFF. The chain combines TRBV5-5 with TRBJ1-1; 7 nucleotides agree with TRBD1. The read ends 3 residues before the CDR3 terminus; that terminus is restored from the germline J gene. The ends lost 3 bases at V and 3 bases at J; junction bases unmatched: 8. The CDR3 loop spans 15 amino acids. The germline V gene has CDR1 SGHKS and CDR2 YYEKEE (reference sequence).

In regard to this clone: The CDR3 goes on 3 residues after the read ends, and that part is filled in from the germline J gene. The chain joins TRBV5-1 to TRBJ2-2; D may be TRBD1 (6 bases). V was shortened by 5 bases and J by 7 bases, with 18 bases between the two germline ends. This CDR3 spans 15 amino acids. Germline CDR1 SGHRS, CDR2 YFSETQ. The CDR3 DNA, read in part, is TGCGCCAGCAGTGTACAGGGAATCTCTGGCGGGGAG. Its protein is CASSVQGISGGE. The entire CDR3 protein reads CASSVQGISGGELFF.

The CDR3 bases that were read are TGTGCCAGTACCCCCCGCAGGACAAATTCACCC. Its protein product is CASTPRRTNSP. The entire CDR3 protein reads CASTPRRTNSPLHF. J is TRBJ1-6 and V is TRBV2; possible D gene TRBD1, 5 bases. The CDR3 end is not reached by the read, which stops 3 residues before it; the germline J gene fills it in. Germline V CDR1 and CDR2: SNHLY, FYNNEI. The V and J ends lost 9 bases and 7 bases respectively, with 16 bases between them. The CDR3 runs 14 residues.

Turning to this clone: Sequencing ends 3 residues short of the CDR3 end; the germline J gene provides the rest. The chain combines TRBV7-8 with TRBJ1-5; TRBD1 matches at 7 bases. The CDR3 is 18 residues long. Germline CDR1 SGHVS, CDR2 FQNEAQ. V lost 4 bases and J lost 1; bases outside the gene matches: 13. The CDR3 bases that were read are TGTGCCAGCAGCTACGGGACAGCAACAGCCTGGAGCAATCAGCCC. Protein sequence: CASSYGTATAWSNQP. In full, the CDR3 is CASSYGTATAWSNQPQHF.

This clone is called medium-sized (0.01 to 0.1%) based on its frequency. The read comes to an end 3 residues before the CDR3 does, leaving the germline J gene to fill in the end. This chain uses TRBV15 with TRBJ2-2; possible D gene TRBD1, 5 bases. Germline CDR1 is LNHNV and CDR2 is YYDKDF (reference sequence). The CDR3 loop spans 14 amino acids. With 4 bases removed from V and 7 bases from J, the gap between germline ends came to 13 bases. This CDR3 is CATSTRVTGGELFF. Partial CDR3 DNA: TGTGCCACCAGCACCAGGGTCACGGGCGGGGAG.